This paragraph reports one TCR beta chain. Trimming took 2 bases from V and 2 from J, leaving 6 bases between them. The germline V gene encodes CDR1 SQVTM and CDR2 ANQGSEA. CDR3 length equals 12 residues. Extraction of RNA preceded its reverse transcription into cDNA, which served as the sequencing template. Method: immunoSEQ multiplex PCR; TCRdb's copy keeps in-frame clones and lacks some. The table shows 130,000 to 150,000 clones, with roughly 82% occurring only once. The data were taken from a study of CD8+ T cells in alopecia areata. Background on the study: Treated patients were scored for severity by percent of scalp affected.

Treatment described: oral pan-JAK inhibitor, 5-10 mg twice daily. The source material was CD8+ T cells sorted from blood, sampled at week 4, from a patient treated with tofacitinib. This TCR derives from a human donor with alopecia areata. This chain uses TRBV29-1 with TRBJ1-2; no firm D call. The chain's CDR3 is CSVETENYGYTF. The DNA of the CDR3 is TGCAGCGTTGAAACAGAGAACTATGGCTACACCTTC.